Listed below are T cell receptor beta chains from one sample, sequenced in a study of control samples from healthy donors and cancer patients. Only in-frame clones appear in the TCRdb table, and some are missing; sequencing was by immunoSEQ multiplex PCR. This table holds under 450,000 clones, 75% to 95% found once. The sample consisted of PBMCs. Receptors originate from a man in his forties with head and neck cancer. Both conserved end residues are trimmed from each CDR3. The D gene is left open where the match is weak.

CDR3 protein: AWKRPPYEQY
V gene: TRBV30
D gene: -
J gene: TRBJ2-7

CDR3 protein: ASSSHRSGTKRGTGELF
V gene: TRBV27
D gene: -
J gene: TRBJ2-2

CDR3 protein: ASSYRGTEKLF
V gene: TRBV6-2/TRBV6-3
D gene: -
J gene: TRBJ1-4

CDR3 protein: ATSDQAPTADTQY
V gene: TRBV24-1
D gene: -
J gene: TRBJ2-3

CDR3 protein: ASSVTSGSYEQY
V gene: TRBV9
D gene: TRBD2
J gene: TRBJ2-7

CDR3 protein: ASSYDSYNEQF
V gene: TRBV6-5
D gene: -
J gene: TRBJ2-1

CDR3 protein: ATSVGSGRQGYT
V gene: TRBV24-1
D gene: -
J gene: TRBJ1-2

CDR3 protein: ASSFREVNIQY
V gene: TRBV28
D gene: -
J gene: TRBJ2-4

CDR3 protein: ASSEEDRDRRQPQH
V gene: TRBV6-1
D gene: TRBD1
J gene: TRBJ1-5

CDR3 protein: ATSVGRGTNEQF
V gene: TRBV24-1
D gene: -
J gene: TRBJ2-1

CDR3 protein: ASSSGGLAGQETQY
V gene: TRBV7-2
D gene: TRBD2
J gene: TRBJ2-5